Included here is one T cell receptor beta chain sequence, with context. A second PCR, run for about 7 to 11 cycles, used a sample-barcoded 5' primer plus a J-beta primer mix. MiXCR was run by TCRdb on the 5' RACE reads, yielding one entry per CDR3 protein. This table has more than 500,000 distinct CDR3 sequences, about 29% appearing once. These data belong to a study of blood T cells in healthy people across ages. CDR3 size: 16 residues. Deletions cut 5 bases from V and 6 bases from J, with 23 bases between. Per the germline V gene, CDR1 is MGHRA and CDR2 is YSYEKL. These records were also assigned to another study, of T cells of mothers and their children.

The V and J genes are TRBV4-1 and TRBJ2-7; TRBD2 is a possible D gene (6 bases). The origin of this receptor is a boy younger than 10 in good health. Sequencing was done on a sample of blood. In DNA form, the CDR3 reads TGCGCCAGCAGCTCACGAGGAGGGGAAATACCGGGCGAGCAGTACTTC. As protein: CASSSRGGEIPGEQYF.